The 32 T cell receptor beta chains listed next were all sequenced from one sample in a study of T-cell memory formation after mild COVID-19. A single record per CDR3 protein comes from TCRdb applying MiXCR to the 5' RACE reads. The data hold about 290,000 distinct CDR3 sequences, with over 15% observed a single time. Specimen: PBMCs or a T cell subset sorted from them (not recorded which). These receptors originate from a young man who had mild COVID-19 (a few samples of this study predate the infection). Cell type and time point are not known.

This clonotype was seen more than once but under ten times. The V call is TRBV9, the J call TRBJ1-1, with 7 bases that match TRBD1. CDR3 size: 12 residues. V shed 0 bases and J 10 bases; nucleotides not matched to a gene: 3. Germline CDR1 reads SGDLS; CDR2 reads YYNGEE. CDR3 protein: CASSVGQGRAFF. The CDR3 DNA is TGTGCCAGCAGCGTAGGACAGGGTCGAGCTTTCTTT.

This clonotype was picked up a small number of times. CDR3 amino acids: CASSLAWGGPDTQYF. The CDR3 nucleotides read TGTGCCAGCAGCTTAGCCTGGGGAGGCCCAGATACGCAGTATTTT. This rearrangement joins TRBV7-2 to TRBJ2-3; tentative D call: TRBD2 (6 bases). This CDR3 spans 15 amino acids. Trimming took 0 bases from V and 4 from J, leaving 11 bases between them. Germline assignment: CDR1 SGHTA and CDR2 FQGNSA.

The chain uses TRBV20-1 and TRBJ2-5, with 8 bases aligning to TRBD2. This CDR3 is built from 15 residues. Germline V gives CDR1 DFQATT, CDR2 SNEGSKA (reference sequence). Trimming took 6 bases from V and 1 from J; bases not matched to a gene: 10. The CDR3 loop reads CSANGGGGTQETQYF. CDR3 sequence (DNA): TGCAGTGCCAACGGGGGCGGGGGGACCCAAGAGACCCAGTACTTC.

This clonotype was seen more than once but under ten times. The chain recombines TRBV6-5 with TRBJ1-3, with unresolved D. Per germline, CDR1 MNHEY and CDR2 SVGAGI. The CDR3 is 16 residues long. V shed 8 bases and J shed 4 bases, with 21 bases lying between them. Here the CDR3 DNA reads TGTGCCAGCTCTCGAGGTACACGGCTGGGCGGAAACACCATATATTTT. Translated: CASSRGTRLGGNTIYF.

As DNA, the CDR3 is TGCGCCAGCAGTATGGGGCCCGGCAGCTCTGGAAACACCATATATTTT. Residues: CASSMGPGSSGNTIYF. The chain has TRBV5-1 and TRBJ1-3; a weak D match, TRBD1 (5 bases). CDR1 and CDR2 from the germline V gene are SGHRS and YFSETQ. V was pared by 5 bases and J by 0 bases, with 15 bases between. The CDR3 totals 16 residues.

The CDR3 reads CASRLGVAKNIQYF. CDR3 DNA: TGTGCCAGCAGGCTTGGGGTGGCCAAAAACATTCAGTACTTC. V and J are TRBV13 and TRBJ2-4; D not certain. The CDR3 consists of 14 residues. Germline loops: CDR1 PRHDT, CDR2 FYEKMQ (reference sequence). V was cut by 6 bases and J by 1 base, with 10 bases left in between.

V and J are TRBV7-9 and TRBJ2-3; TRBD2 agrees at 7 bases. The CDR3 spans 16 residues. V lost 5 bases, J lost 2 bases, and 10 bases stayed unmatched. The germline gives CDR1 SEHNR, CDR2 FQNEAQ (reference sequence). DNA for the CDR3: TGTGCCAGCAGCCCCCTGGGGCGGGGGACCACAGATACGCAGTATTTT. Residues: CASSPLGRGTTDTQYF.

The chain links TRBV6-5 to TRBJ2-5, with 11 bases aligning to TRBD2. V was pared by 4 bases and J by 7 bases, with 11 bases of the junction left unmatched. The CDR3 has 16 residues. In germline, CDR1 is MNHEY, CDR2 SVGAGI. The CDR3 DNA is TGTGCCAGCAGTTCGTACTCTAGCGGGGGGCGGGTGACCCAGTACTTC. Protein product: CASSSYSSGGRVTQYF.

This clonotype was counted a few times. The V gene is TRBV5-6, the J gene TRBJ2-7; a weak D match, TRBD1 (5 bases). Looked up from germline, CDR1 is SGHDT and CDR2 is YYEEEE. Trimming shortened V by 4 bases and J by 2 bases, and 13 bases separated the two germline ends. This CDR3 comprises 14 residues. CDR3 residues: CASSGSTGAYEQYV. DNA of the CDR3: TGTGCCAGCAGCGGTAGCACAGGAGCCTACGAGCAGTACGTC.

The chain has TRBV20-1 and TRBJ2-7; D is unclear. Germline CDR1 reads DFQATT; CDR2 reads SNEGSKA (reference sequence). The CDR3 is 15 residues long. V was trimmed by 0 bases and J by 2 bases, leaving 14 bases between them. The CDR3 here is CSARDLPRSPYEQYF. CDR3 nucleotide sequence: TGCAGTGCTAGAGATCTCCCCCGGTCCCCCTACGAGCAGTACTTC.

The CDR3 bases are TGTGCCAGCAGCCAATCCGAGGAAGGAACGCAGTATTTT. This gives the protein CASSQSEEGTQYF. V is TRBV4-2 and J is TRBJ2-3, with no clear D. Germline CDR1 LGHNA, CDR2 YNFKEQ. This CDR3 comprises 13 residues. Trimming took 2 bases from V and 9 from J, leaving 12 bases between them.

V gene TRBV27 combines with J gene TRBJ2-5; TRBD2 is a possible D gene (7 bases). This CDR3 is 13 amino acids long. The V gene lost 6 bases and the J gene lost 5 bases, with 13 bases spanning the gap. Germline loops: CDR1 MNHEY, CDR2 SMNVEV (reference sequence). CDR3 nucleotide sequence: TGTGCCAGCAGGTCCGGGGGGCGGGAGACCCAGTACTTC. This encodes CASRSGGRETQYF.

V gene TRBV4-1 combines with J gene TRBJ2-5, with D possibly matching TRBD2 (5 bases). From germline, CDR1 is MGHRA and CDR2 YSYEKL. The CDR3 totals 16 residues. Trimming removed 3 bases from V and 4 bases from J, with 18 bases in between. The CDR3 sequence is CASSHPPGGGGETQYF. For the CDR3, the DNA is TGCGCCAGCAGCCACCCGCCCGGTGGTGGAGGAGAGACCCAGTACTTC.

This clonotype was counted ten times or more. The CDR3 bases are TGTGCCAGCAGCTCCTATACGCAGTATTTT. Amino acid sequence: CASSSYTQYF. The V gene is TRBV11-2, the J gene TRBJ2-3; D is unclear. Looked up from germline, CDR1 is SGHAT and CDR2 is FQNNGV. With 4 bases removed from V and 7 bases from J, the gap between germline ends came to 3 bases. The CDR3 has 10 amino acids.

This clonotype was counted a few times. One junction end disagrees with the germline gene, perhaps due to a read error. The rearrangement uses TRBV7-2 and TRBJ2-7; D is perhaps TRBD1 (7 bases). From germline, CDR1 is SGHTA and CDR2 FQGNSA. CDR3 length: 13 residues. CDR3 sequence reads: CASSLALGGTVSF. In DNA, the CDR3 is TGTGCCAGCAGCCTAGCGCTAGGAGGGACAGTAAGCTTC.

The chain is built from TRBV11-2 and TRBJ2-1; the D is unclear. V was trimmed by 5 bases and J by 12 bases, leaving 20 bases between them. Germline V gene lookup returns CDR1 SGHAT and CDR2 FQNNGV. The CDR3 totals 14 residues. The chain's CDR3 is CASSAPRLTMRQFF. CDR3 nucleotides: TGTGCCAGCAGCGCACCGCGCTTAACAATGAGGCAGTTCTTC.

This clonotype was seen at least ten times. V is TRBV10-1 and J is TRBJ2-3; 10 bases fit TRBD2. Trimming at V came to 8 bases and at J to 1 base, leaving 3 bases not matched to a gene. CDR1 WNHNN and CDR2 SYGVQD come from the germline V gene (reference sequence). The CDR3 is 14 residues long. CDR3 region: CASGGLAGTDTQYF. As DNA, the CDR3 is TGCGCCAGCGGAGGACTAGCGGGCACAGATACGCAGTATTTT.

In DNA, the CDR3 is TGTGCCAGCCGCGTTATATCTGGGAATGGCTACACCTTC. Translating it yields CASRVISGNGYTF. V usage is TRBV6-1 and J usage is TRBJ1-2, with no clear D. Germline V CDR1 and CDR2: MNHNS, SASEGT. V was shortened by 8 bases and J by 6 bases, with 16 bases between the two germline ends. The CDR3 extends over 13 amino acids.

This clonotype was seen more than once but under ten times. This chain connects TRBV29-1 to TRBJ1-1, with D perhaps matching TRBD1 (5 bases). Trimming stripped 0 bases from V and 5 bases from J, with 13 bases between. Germline lookup yields CDR1 SQVTM and CDR2 ANQGSEA. CDR3 length: 14 amino acids. The CDR3 bases are TGCAGCGTTGAAGACGGGGGTGTTGAAACTGAAGCTTTCTTT. Translating it yields CSVEDGGVETEAFF.

This chain uses TRBV10-3 with TRBJ2-2; TRBD2 matches at 14 bases. With V trimmed by 5 bases and J by 3 bases, 8 bases remained unmatched. Germline V gene data show CDR1 as ENHRY and CDR2 as SYGVKD. The CDR3 length is 18 residues. CDR3 residues: CAISHTGLAGGHTGELFF. The CDR3 DNA sequence: TGTGCCATCAGTCACACCGGACTAGCGGGGGGTCACACCGGGGAGCTGTTTTTT.

The V call is TRBV6-2 or TRBV6-3, the J call TRBJ1-1, with 10 bases matching TRBD1. The length of the CDR3 is 16 residues. Germline CDR1 reads MNHEY; CDR2 reads SVGEGT. J was trimmed by 1 base and V by 6 bases; bases with no gene match: 8. The CDR3 is CASRYTDRGPNTEAFF. CDR3 bases: TGTGCCAGCAGGTACACCGACAGGGGGCCGAACACTGAAGCTTTCTTT.

This clonotype was counted a few times. This chain uses TRBV7-9 with TRBJ1-4; no clear D gene. Germline V gene data show CDR1 as SEHNR and CDR2 as FQNEAQ (reference sequence). V shed 2 bases and J shed 8 bases, with 15 bases lying between them. CDR3 size: 15 residues. CDR3 protein: CASSLSRGNKEKLFF. The CDR3 nucleotides are TGTGCCAGCAGCTTATCACGAGGGAATAAGGAAAAACTGTTTTTT.

Only a few counts were recorded for this clonotype. V gene TRBV28 combines with J gene TRBJ1-2; TRBD1 agrees at 7 bases. Germline V gene lookup returns CDR1 MDHEN and CDR2 SYDVKM. This CDR3 is 13 amino acids long. The junction had 7 bases not matched to a gene; V was cut back by 6 bases and J by 6 bases. This chain's CDR3 is CASRKQGNDGYTF. CDR3 DNA: TGTGCCAGCAGGAAACAGGGGAACGATGGCTACACCTTC.

In its sample, this clonotype was seen a few times. The chain employs TRBV11-2 and TRBJ2-3; 8 nucleotides line up with TRBD2. V was pared by 7 bases and J by 2 bases, with 5 bases of the junction left unmatched. Germline assignment: CDR1 SGHAT and CDR2 FQNNGV. This CDR3 has 14 amino acids. CDR3 DNA: TGTGCCAGCAAACCCGGGGGGGCCACAGATACGCAGTATTTT. This sequence encodes CASKPGGATDTQYF.

This clonotype has a count of ten or more. V and J are TRBV12-3 or TRBV12-4 and TRBJ2-5; D remains ambiguous. With 3 bases removed from V and 1 base from J, the gap between germline ends came to 6 bases. The CDR3 is 13 residues long. As DNA, the CDR3 is TGTGCCAGCAGTTTCGGCAGCCAAGAGACCCAGTACTTC. It is translated as CASSFGSQETQYF.

The chain carries TRBV12-3 or TRBV12-4 and TRBJ1-2; 7 positions match TRBD1. The V segment lost 5 bases and the J segment 8 bases; nucleotides outside the gene matches: 8. The CDR3 length is 13 residues. The chain's CDR3 is CASSPDRVGGYTF. The CDR3 DNA sequence: TGTGCCAGCAGTCCAGACAGGGTAGGGGGCTACACCTTC.

The chain links TRBV7-9 to TRBJ2-3; D might be TRBD1 or TRBD2, each matching 6 bases. Germline V gives CDR1 SEHNR, CDR2 FQNEAQ (reference sequence). V was pared by 4 bases and J by 5 bases, with 13 bases between. The CDR3 is 14 amino acids. The CDR3 region has the DNA TGTGCCAGCAGCTACGCAGGGGACTTAGATACGCAGTATTTT. This gives the protein CASSYAGDLDTQYF. Using reference TRBV7-9 and TRBJ2-3 for the parts outside the CDR3, the full variable domain is DTGVSQNPRHKITKRGQNVTFRCDPISEHNRLYWYRQTLGQGPEFLTYFQNEAQLEKSRLLSDRFSAERPKGSFSTLEIQRTEQGDSAMYLCASSYAGDLDTQYFGPGTRLTVL.

A single count supports this clonotype. The chain recombines TRBV21-1 with TRBJ2-6; the table's D gene call, TRBD2, was not cross checked with the DNA. TRBV21-1 is a recognized pseudogene. The CDR3 is made up of 17 amino acids. In DNA, the CDR3 is TGTGCCAGCAGCAAGGTCCAAGTCCTACCTGGGGCCAACGTCCTGACTTTC. Residues: CASSKVQVLPGANVLTF.

This clonotype was counted between two and nine times. The chain couples TRBV20-1 to TRBJ2-1, with 14 bases fitting TRBD2. The CDR3 is made up of 14 amino acids. Germline V gene sequence: CDR1 DFQATT, CDR2 SNEGSKA (reference sequence). The trim removed 5 bases at V and 9 bases at J, leaving 6 bases unmatched. Here the CDR3 reads CSASGTSGGTEQFF. CDR3 coding DNA: TGCAGTGCTTCCGGGACTAGCGGGGGTACTGAGCAGTTCTTC.

The V call is TRBV20-1, the J call TRBJ2-7, with 10 bases aligning to TRBD2. Germline V gene sequence: CDR1 DFQATT, CDR2 SNEGSKA (reference sequence). This CDR3 has 14 residues. The junction had 7 bases not matched to a gene; V was cut back by 3 bases and J by 5 bases. CDR3 residues: CSASVLAGMDEQYF. CDR3 nucleotide sequence: TGCAGTGCTAGTGTACTAGCGGGGATGGACGAGCAGTACTTC.

The V gene is TRBV19, the J gene TRBJ1-3, with D perhaps matching TRBD1 (5 bases). Trimming shortened V by 7 bases and J by 0 bases, and 16 bases separated the two germline ends. Germline lookup yields CDR1 LNHDA and CDR2 SQIVND (reference sequence). CDR3 length: 16 amino acids. CDR3 DNA: TGTGCCAGTACTACCTTCAACAGGAACTCTGGAAACACCATATATTTT. It specifies CASTTFNRNSGNTIYF.

The chain recombines TRBV7-2 with TRBJ2-5, with 7 bases fitting TRBD2. The CDR3 is 17 residues long. V shed 3 bases and J 0 bases; nucleotides not matched to a gene: 10. Germline V gene lookup returns CDR1 SGHTA and CDR2 FQGNSA. DNA of the CDR3: TGTGCCAGCAGCTTGTCGACTAGCTTCTGGTACCAAGAGACCCAGTACTTC. Its translation is CASSLSTSFWYQETQYF.